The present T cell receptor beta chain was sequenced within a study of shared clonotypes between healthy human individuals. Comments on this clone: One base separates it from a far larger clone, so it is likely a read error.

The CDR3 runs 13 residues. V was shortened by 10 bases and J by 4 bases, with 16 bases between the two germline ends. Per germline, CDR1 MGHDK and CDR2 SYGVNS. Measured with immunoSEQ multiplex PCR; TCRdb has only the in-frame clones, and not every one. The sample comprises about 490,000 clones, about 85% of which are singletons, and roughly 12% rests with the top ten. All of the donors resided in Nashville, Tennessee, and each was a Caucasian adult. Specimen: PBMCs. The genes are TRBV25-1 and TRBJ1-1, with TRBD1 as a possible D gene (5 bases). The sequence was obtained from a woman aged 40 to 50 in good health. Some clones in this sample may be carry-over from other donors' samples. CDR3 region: CAKHGARSTEAFF. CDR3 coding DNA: TGTGCCAAACATGGGGCGAGAAGCACTGAAGCTTTCTTT.